Below are 26 T cell receptor beta chains sequenced from a single sample in a study of human T cells and chemical hapten exposure. Each CDR3 protein is one row after TCRdb ran MiXCR on the RACE reads. This sample has 25,000 to 35,000 distinct CDR3 sequences, with about 7% found just once. The time point is: healthy volunteer bleed at 2 weeks. Extraction yielded total RNA from whole blood (unfractionated). Sequences were obtained from whole blood. The source of these receptors is a human donor in good health. Some clones in this sample may be carry-over from other donors' samples.

This clonotype was seen more than once but under ten times. The V gene is TRBV12-3 or TRBV12-4, the J gene TRBJ2-1; D ambiguous. The CDR3 extends over 13 amino acids. V was clipped by 6 bases and J by 4 bases, with 10 bases between them. The CDR3 DNA sequence: TGTGCCAGCAGCCTTACAGAGTACAATGAGCAGTTCTTC. Its translation: CASSLTEYNEQFF.

This clonotype appeared a few times. The rearrangement links TRBV28 to TRBJ2-2; 11 positions match TRBD1. V trimming: 5 bases; J trimming: 7 bases; junction bases outside the gene matches: 6. In germline, CDR1 is MDHEN, CDR2 SYDVKM. The CDR3 loop spans 15 amino acids. As DNA, the CDR3 is TGTGCCAGCAGTCCAGGGACAGGGGGGTGCGGGGAGCTGTTTTTT. This translates into CASSPGTGGCGELFF.

Ten or more counts support this clonotype. The gene calls are TRBV5-4 and TRBJ1-1; 12 bases are shared with TRBD1. The CDR3 totals 16 residues. J gave up 2 bases and V 4 bases, and 6 bases lay outside the gene matches. The germline V gene encodes CDR1 SGHNT and CDR2 YYREEE (reference sequence). CDR3: CASSPQGQGANTEAFF. As DNA, the CDR3 is TGTGCCAGCAGCCCACAGGGACAGGGGGCCAACACTGAAGCTTTCTTT.

This clonotype was counted ten times or more. The chain couples TRBV6-1 to TRBJ2-1; TRBD2 matches at 13 bases. This CDR3 has 15 residues. Germline V CDR1 and CDR2: MNHNS, SASEGT. V lost 1 base to trimming and J lost 6 bases; unmatched junction nucleotides: 0. The CDR3 DNA reads as TGTGCCAGCAGTGAAGGGACTAGCGGGAGCAATGAGCAGTTCTTC. This gives the protein CASSEGTSGSNEQFF.

This clonotype was seen ten or more times. The chain is built from TRBV2 and TRBJ2-3; D perhaps matches TRBD1 (6 bases). Between the trimmed V and J ends, which lost 2 bases and 2 bases, there was a span of 11 bases. The CDR3 runs 15 residues. Looked up from germline, CDR1 is SNHLY and CDR2 is FYNNEI. CDR3 sequence reads: CASSERTDSTDTQYF. CDR3 in DNA: TGTGCCAGCAGTGAACGGACAGACTCCACAGATACGCAGTATTTT.

In this sample, this clonotype turned up a few times. This chain joins TRBV5-1 and TRBJ2-3, with D possibly being TRBD2 (6 bases). Looked up from germline, CDR1 is SGHRS and CDR2 is YFSETQ. CDR3 length: 15 residues. The V and J ends lost 0 bases and 1 base respectively, with 9 bases between them. The CDR3 DNA reads as TGCGCCAGCAGCTTGGTCGGCGGGGGCACAGATACGCAGTATTTT. Amino acid sequence: CASSLVGGGTDTQYF.

The sample holds many counts of this clonotype. This rearrangement joins TRBV12-3 or TRBV12-4 to TRBJ1-1, with a possible D match to TRBD1 (5 bases). The V end was cut by 7 bases, the J end by 4 bases, with 16 bases between. CDR3 size: 14 residues. CDR3 residues: CASNSGGGITEAFF. The CDR3 region has the DNA TGTGCCAGCAATTCGGGGGGGGGTATCACTGAAGCTTTCTTT.

This clonotype has at least ten counts. The chain uses TRBV7-2 and TRBJ2-3; no clear D. The CDR3 is made up of 15 amino acids. Trimming cost V 5 bases and J 0 bases, with 12 bases left between them. Germline assignment: CDR1 SGHTA and CDR2 FQGNSA. For the CDR3, the DNA is TGTGCCAGCAGCATCGACGGAACTAGCACAGATACGCAGTATTTT. This codes for CASSIDGTSTDTQYF.

This clonotype has a handful of counts. This sequence joins TRBV5-6 and TRBJ1-1; D might be TRBD1 (6 bases). Germline V gene sequence: CDR1 SGHDT, CDR2 YYEEEE. Trimming left V 3 bases short and J 1 base short, with 13 bases between. The CDR3 covers 15 residues. The CDR3 here is CASSSVGGANTEAFF. As DNA, the CDR3 is TGTGCCAGCAGCTCGGTGGGGGGGGCGAACACTGAAGCTTTCTTT.

To note about this clonotype: This may arise from a read error, as a much more abundant clone is one base away. CDR3 region: CASSQGSTGRNEQYF. The CDR3 nucleotides read TGTGCCAGCAGCCAAGGTTCGACAGGGAGGAACGAGCAGTACTTC. J is TRBJ2-7 and V is TRBV14; D may be TRBD1 (7 bases). The germline gives CDR1 SGHDN, CDR2 FVKESK. The CDR3 contains 15 residues. Trimming shortened V by 1 base and J by 5 bases, and 15 bases separated the two germline ends.

The sample holds a few counts of this clonotype. The chain couples TRBV12-3 or TRBV12-4 to TRBJ2-3, with D perhaps assigned TRBD1 or TRBD2 (5 bases each). The CDR3 sequence is 15 residues long. The V end lost 6 bases, the J end lost 2 bases, and 15 bases lay between the germline ends. CDR3 in amino acids: CASSQGRILTDTQYF. CDR3 nucleotide sequence: TGTGCCAGCAGCCAGGGACGGATTCTCACAGATACGCAGTATTTT.

J is TRBJ1-1 and V is TRBV5-1; D is possibly TRBD1 (5 bases). V shed 0 bases and J shed 4 bases, with 10 bases lying between them. The V gene's germline CDR1 is SGHRS and CDR2 YFSETQ. The length of the CDR3 is 14 residues. The CDR3 region has the DNA TGCGCCAGCAGCTTGGGCCAGGGAGGCACTGAAGCTTTCTTT. This gives the protein CASSLGQGGTEAFF.

By proportion, this clonotype is medium-sized (0.01 to 0.1%). The chain combines TRBV4-2 with TRBJ2-6; D may be TRBD1 (6 bases). This CDR3 is 16 amino acids long. Germline V gives CDR1 LGHNA, CDR2 YNFKEQ. The germline V and J ends were trimmed by 0 bases and 0 bases, with 6 bases remaining between them. CDR3 nucleotide sequence: TGTGCCAGCAGCCAAGAACAGGGCTCTGGGGCCAACGTCCTGACTTTC. Its translation is CASSQEQGSGANVLTF.

A few counts support this clonotype. The J gene is TRBJ1-5, the V gene TRBV12-3 or TRBV12-4; D is uncertain. Deletions cut 4 bases from V and 1 base from J, with 5 bases between. The CDR3 spans 13 residues. In DNA form, the CDR3 reads TGTGCCAGCAGTTATCAGAGCAATCAGCCCCAGCATTTT. As protein: CASSYQSNQPQHF.

This clonotype was found many times. The chain joins TRBV6-2 or TRBV6-3 to TRBJ1-1; TRBD1 agrees at 7 bases. Unmatched junction bases numbered 11, after V lost 6 bases and J lost 4 bases. The V gene's germline CDR1 is MNHEY and CDR2 SVGEGT. The CDR3 runs 15 residues. The CDR3 sequence: CASSFYRGLGTEAFF. The CDR3 nucleotides are TGTGCCAGCAGCTTTTACAGGGGCCTGGGCACTGAAGCTTTCTTT.

This clonotype was counted a few times. This chain uses TRBV7-8 with TRBJ2-3; 11 bases align to TRBD1. In germline, CDR1 is SGHVS, CDR2 FQNEAQ. CDR3 length equals 16 residues. J lost 4 bases, V lost 4 bases, and 7 bases had no gene match. DNA for the CDR3: TGTGCCAGCAGCTCCTGGCCGGGACAGGGGGCAGATACGCAGTATTTT. Its translation is CASSSWPGQGADTQYF.

This clonotype showed up many times. The rearrangement joins TRBV29-1 to TRBJ2-7; tentatively, D is TRBD2 (6 bases). The CDR3 spans 13 residues. The germline gives CDR1 SQVTM, CDR2 ANQGSEA. V was pared by 4 bases and J by 0 bases, with 10 bases between. CDR3 DNA sequence: TGCAGCGTTGTCGGGGGTTACTCCTACGAGCAGTACTTC. It encodes CSVVGGYSYEQYF.

The table lists this clonotype with many counts. This sequence joins TRBV7-9 and TRBJ2-7; the D gene is possibly TRBD1 (7 bases). There are 15 residues in the CDR3. The germline V gene encodes CDR1 SEHNR and CDR2 FQNEAQ (reference sequence). V lost 4 bases, J lost 7 bases, and 20 bases lay in between. The CDR3 DNA sequence: TGTGCCAGCAGCTCCCTCCAGGGGGAGGAAGAAGAGCAGTACTTC. Its translation is CASSSLQGEEEEQYF.

The chain recombines TRBV3-1 with TRBJ1-1; D unresolved. Per germline, CDR1 LGHDT and CDR2 YNNKEL (reference sequence). Trimming removed 1 base at V and 5 bases at J, with 17 bases between. The CDR3 is 16 residues long. This CDR3 is CASSQGSRSGITEAFF. The CDR3 DNA follows: TGTGCCAGCAGCCAAGGATCTCGTTCGGGGATTACTGAAGCTTTCTTT.

This clonotype was recorded many times. The chain links TRBV6-6 to TRBJ2-1; D gene unclear. The CDR3 sequence is 16 residues long. V shed 2 bases and J shed 0 bases, with 11 bases lying between them. Per germline, CDR1 MNHNY and CDR2 SVGAGI (reference sequence). CDR3: CASSYPSSHSYNEQFF. In DNA form, the CDR3 reads TGTGCCAGCAGTTACCCGTCTTCCCACTCCTACAATGAGCAGTTCTTC.

The CDR3 loop reads CASSLSHTTNEKLFF. CDR3 bases: TGTGCCAGCAGCTTAAGCCACACAACTAATGAAAAACTGTTTTTT. The chain has TRBV7-2 and TRBJ1-4; D is undetermined. Germline V gives CDR1 SGHTA, CDR2 FQGNSA. The germline V and J ends were trimmed by 2 bases and 0 bases, with 7 bases remaining between them. This CDR3 region has 15 residues.

In its sample, this clonotype was seen many times. The gene calls are TRBV30 and TRBJ2-1; D tentatively reads TRBD1 or TRBD2 (5 bases each). Germline V lookup: CDR1 GTSNPN, CDR2 SVGIG (reference sequence). The V and J ends lost 6 bases and 3 bases respectively, with 9 bases between them. The length of the CDR3 is 12 residues. The CDR3 is CACGTVYNEQFF. The DNA for the CDR3 is TGTGCCTGTGGGACGGTCTACAATGAGCAGTTCTTC.

This clonotype has a count of ten or more. This rearrangement joins TRBV18 to TRBJ1-1; weak D call: TRBD1 (5 bases). Germline V gene lookup returns CDR1 KGHSH and CDR2 LQKENI. V lost 2 bases to trimming and J lost 5 bases, with 21 bases between them. CDR3 length: 17 residues. The CDR3 DNA is TGTGCCAGCTCACCAAAAGAAATGTTGGGGGGTTATACTGAAGCTTTCTTT. Its translation: CASSPKEMLGGYTEAFF.

J is TRBJ1-6 and V is TRBV2, with D possibly matching TRBD1 (6 bases). The V and J ends lost 6 bases and 7 bases respectively, with 16 bases between them. The CDR3 contains 15 residues. In germline, CDR1 is SNHLY, CDR2 FYNNEI. CDR3 protein: CASSSPAGANSPLHF. CDR3 nucleotides: TGTGCCAGCAGCTCGCCGGCAGGGGCGAATTCACCCCTCCACTTT.

This clonotype has ten or more counts. V and J are TRBV4-3 and TRBJ1-4, with D perhaps TRBD1 (5 bases). This CDR3 is built from 16 residues. From germline, CDR1 is LGHNA and CDR2 YSLEER. Trimming removed 0 bases at V and 5 bases at J, with 13 bases between. The CDR3 protein is CASSQDGAGGNEKLFF. The CDR3 DNA sequence: TGCGCCAGCAGCCAAGATGGGGCAGGTGGGAATGAAAAACTGTTTTTT.

This clonotype was observed many times. This sequence joins TRBV24-1 and TRBJ2-1; no clear D. The length of the CDR3 is 14 residues. V gave up 3 bases and J gave up 8 bases, with 13 bases separating them. Germline V gene data show CDR1 as KGHDR and CDR2 as SFDVKD. The CDR3, as DNA: TGTGCCACCAGTGATCTCCGCTTTGACCATGAGCAGTTCTTC. Translation gives CATSDLRFDHEQFF.